This T cell receptor beta chain originates from a study of blood T cells in healthy people across ages. V was clipped by 2 bases and J by 3 bases, with 14 bases between them. The CDR3 length is 15 residues. The germline V gene encodes CDR1 SGHDN and CDR2 FVKESK. Broader study findings: Age showed a roughly linear inverse relationship with TCR beta diversity per million T cells.

For this clonotype: The target antigen is unknown.

A sample-barcoded 5' primer and a J-beta primer mix were used in a second PCR of roughly 6 to 11 cycles. TCRdb analysed the 5' RACE reads with MiXCR anew, one entry per CDR3 protein. There are some 1,000,000 distinct CDR3 sequences in the sample; almost 25% occur only once, and around 0.75% lies in the top ten. This same sample was also taken into another study, of T cells of mothers and their children.

The chain has TRBV14 and TRBJ2-7; TRBD2 is a possible D gene (5 bases). Sequenced sample: blood. The sequence was obtained from a girl aged 2 to 9 in good health. The CDR3 here is CASSQLKGVHYEQYF. The CDR3 DNA is TGTGCCAGCAGCCAATTGAAGGGAGTCCACTACGAGCAGTACTTC.